Included here is one T cell receptor (beta chain) sequence, with context. Its antigen is still unknown. The sample contains more than one DNA sequence encoding this CDR3. This record belongs to a study of beta chain features in type 1 diabetes. Findings and limits, study-wide: TCRB CDR3s were moderately but significantly shorter in Type 1 diabetes patients in all four CD4+ subsets.

Reverse transcribing all isolated RNA meant expressed TCRB transcripts were sequenced. The data were produced by immunoSEQ multiplex PCR, yet TCRdb's version contains in-frame clones alone and is incomplete. The data contain tens of thousands of clones, about 50% of them singletons. Purity exceeded 95% in all sorted populations. The CDR3 is 16 amino acids. The junction had 6 bases not matched to a gene; V was cut back by 1 base and J by 2 bases. The germline CDR1 and CDR2 sequences are SGDLS and YYNGEE. This receptor was taken from a man aged 25 to 40 with type 1 diabetes. Material: central memory CD4+ T cells from blood. The chain links TRBV9 to TRBJ2-3, with 8 bases that match TRBD2. CDR3 residues: CASSVMAGGPTDTQYF. In nucleotides, the CDR3 is TGTGCCAGCAGCGTAATGGCGGGGGGACCCACAGATACGCAGTATTTT.